This entry features one TCR beta chain sequence. Its antigen is currently not known. Base qualities are not at hand, and no much larger clone is one base apart. The entry originates in a study of blood T cell repertoires in COVID-19 (TCRdb year 2020). Describing the broader study: The collaborator samples originated in the United States, Italy and Spain and spanned the acute and convalescent phases of COVID-19. The material from the prospective study consisted of cDNA or gDNA derived from T cells, B-cell-depleted T cells, or PBMCs. Subjects who had been exposed to COVID-19, were actively infected with it, or had recovered from it provided the deeply sampled blood TCRbeta repertoires that made up the dataset. A freely available public database, intended as a resource for researchers studying the immune response to SARS-CoV-2, is where the repertoires were released. The samples were drawn from two sources: the first 160 participants of the ongoing ImmuneRACE study, and some 1,300 subjects contributed by 6 global collaborators. The sample metadata nearly always contained a de-identified subject ID, COVID-19 status, age in years and sex. Where HLA class I and class II types were available, the types were taken from metadata supplied by the sample provider, not from assay-based typing. Findings and caveats that apply to the study as a whole: The amount of clinical and demographic metadata varied by source and participant and was provided uncurated.

V has 0 bases trimmed and J has 0 bases trimmed; junction bases matching no gene number 2. The CDR1 and CDR2 encoded by the germline V gene (reference sequence) are SEHNR and FQNEAQ. Taken from cysteine to phenylalanine, the CDR3 has 18 residues. Only CDR3 DNA is held: 54 bases, read in frame from base 1. TCRbeta CDR3 regions were amplified from genomic DNA using the immunoSEQ Assay, a bias-controlled multiplex PCR. In the original analysis: Nucleated cell counts per sample were estimated from amplification of reference gene primers within the assay. To quantify the absolute abundance of each unique TCRbeta CDR3 rearrangement, sequence reads were collapsed and filtered. For each sample, productive Simpson clonality was calculated by taking the square root of Simpson's diversity index across productive rearrangements. TCRdb retrieved this table from immuneACCESS and kept in-frame rearrangements only. Not all clones are present; in checked studies, unresolved V genes account for under half, and no reason is known for the remainder. V, J and clone size are taken as reported in that table, and D and trimming were inferred from the DNA itself. The sample includes about 140,000 clones, with approximately 84% observed a single time. 3% to 5% of the sample lies in the top ten.

Collaborating institutions collected whole blood in K2EDTA tubes following their own protocols. For TCRbeta analysis, collaborators shipped samples as frozen whole blood, isolated PBMCs, or DNA extracted from either of those sample types. This receptor was taken from a woman in her sixties or seventies with acute or convalescent COVID-19. The rearranged chain carries TRBV7-9 and TRBJ2-1, and 13 junction bases match TRBD2. Sequencing input: peripheral blood. The CDR3 loop reads CASSLAWTSGSSYNEQFF. The base sequence is TGTGCCAGCAGCTTAGCCTGGACTAGCGGGAGCTCCTACAATGAGCAGTTCTTC.